This T cell receptor beta chain was documented in a study of human T cells and chemical hapten exposure. Time point indicated: patch test 2, 6 weeks after DPC sensitization. Noted treatment: therapeutic diphenylcyclopropenone sensitization with weekly scalp DPC. TCRdb re-called the RACE reads through MiXCR, storing one row per CDR3 protein. The table shows around 360,000 distinct CDR3 sequences, with about 6% occurring only once. V lost 3 bases and J lost 0, with 12 bases in between. The CDR3 has 16 amino acids. The germline V gene encodes CDR1 MDHEN and CDR2 SYDVKM. The chain uses TRBV28 and TRBJ2-1, with D possibly called TRBD1 or TRBD2 (5 bases each). Sequencing used whole blood, obtained in connection with sensitization to the hapten diphenylcyclopropenone (DPC). This clonotype originated in a woman younger than 35 with alopecia areata. Some clones in this sample may be carry-over from other donors' samples. CDR3 region: CASSFEGPSSYNEQFF. The DNA of the CDR3 is TGTGCCAGCAGTTTCGAGGGGCCTAGCTCCTACAATGAGCAGTTCTTC.